This T cell receptor beta chain comes out of a study of blood T cell repertoires in COVID-19. Whole-study context: T cells, B-cell-depleted T cells, or PBMCs supplied cDNA or gDNA.

Per the germline V gene, CDR1 is LGHDT and CDR2 is YNNKEL (reference sequence). With 4 bases removed from V and 2 bases from J, the gap between germline ends came to 14 bases. The CDR3 is 15 residues long. This clone came up many times. The table came from immunoSEQ multiplex PCR; TCRdb's copy has only in-frame clones and leaves some out. Of around 89,000 clones detected, about three quarters appear once; the ten largest clones hold around 15%. The sequence came from a woman aged 80 or over with acute or convalescent COVID-19. The chain has TRBV3-1 (or the pseudogene TRBV3-2) and TRBJ1-1, with D perhaps matching TRBD1 (6 bases). Sequences were obtained from peripheral blood. The CDR3 here is CASSRTGMGNTEAFF. CDR3 DNA sequence: TGTGCCAGCAGCCGAACAGGGATGGGCAACACTGAAGCTTTCTTT.